The source of this TCR beta chain is a study of regulatory T cells in long-lasting Graves disease. The time point: newly diagnosed GD, antithyroid drugs for less than 3 months. Extracted RNA from PBMCs served as the source of the TCR library. Arm-PCR of CDR3 regions and iRepertoire HTBI primers were used to build TCR beta libraries. TCRdb re-called the multiplex PCR reads with MiXCR, one entry per CDR3 protein. Of more than 450,000 distinct CDR3 sequences listed, around 11% are singletons. This clonotype was observed a handful of times. V dropped 4 bases and J dropped 3; count of bases not matched to a gene: 4. This CDR3 spans 15 amino acids. The germline V gene encodes CDR1 SGHRS and CDR2 YFSETQ. The sample was also reused in another study, on T cells in Graves' hyperthyroidism and ophthalmopathy. From that paper: Lactation, pregnancy, other autoimmune disease or uncontrolled infection excluded patients. First-round RT-PCR targeting the TCR CDR3 was performed with the HTBI primer set.

The V call is TRBV5-1, the J call TRBJ1-3; TRBD1 aligns across 10 bases. The origin of this receptor is a woman aged 25 to 39 with Graves disease. The material sequenced was peripheral blood mononuclear cells (PBMCs), taken at new diagnosis, from a patient treated with antithyroid drugs. CDR3 amino acids: CASSLDRGLGNTIYF. The CDR3 DNA follows: TGCGCCAGCAGCCTCGACAGGGGGCTTGGAAACACCATATATTTT.